This T cell receptor (beta chain) originates from a study of T cells in Graves' hyperthyroidism and ophthalmopathy. Turning to the study itself: The authors collected peripheral blood at initial diagnosis, before any treatment.

This CDR3 is 17 amino acids long. V gave up 4 bases and J gave up 5 bases; unmatched junction bases: 10. The germline gives CDR1 MDHEN, CDR2 SYDVKM. Study-wide results and limits: A 13 V-J model separated ophthalmopathy from stable hyperthyroidism.

RNA transcripts served as the template for amplifying TCR beta CDR3 regions. During a first-round RT-PCR of the TCR CDR3, the HTBI primer set was used. MiXCR was run by TCRdb on the multiplex PCR reads, yielding one entry per CDR3 protein. The profile shows fewer than 250,000 distinct CDR3 sequences, more than 20% of them singletons. There are many counts of this clonotype. What it binds is not known. Input material: blood. The chain recombines TRBV28 with TRBJ2-5; 13 positions agree with TRBD2. The sequence came from a middle-aged woman with Graves' ophthalmopathy. In nucleotides, the CDR3 is TGTGCCAGCAGTTGGACTAGCGGGAGAAGGGGTTCGGAGACCCAGTACTTC. This encodes CASSWTSGRRGSETQYF. The variable domain in full, with the rest retrieved from reference TRBV28 and TRBJ2-5, is DVKVTQSSRYLVKRTGEKVFLECVQDMDHENMFWYRQDPGLGLRLIYFSYDVKMKEKGDIPEGYSVSREKKERFSLILESASTNQTSMYLCASSWTSGRRGSETQYFGPGTRLLVL.